The source of this TCR beta chain is a study of blood T cells in healthy people across ages. Per the germline V gene, CDR1 is MGHDK and CDR2 is SYGVNS. The CDR3 sequence is 14 residues long. V was pared by 6 bases and J by 7 bases, with 18 bases between. The second PCR ran about 6 to 12 cycles with a sample-barcoded 5' primer and J-beta primers. Each CDR3 protein gets one entry after TCRdb re-called the 5' RACE reads with MiXCR. Among about 640,000 distinct CDR3 sequences listed, roughly 50% were seen once. This clonotype was seen more than once but under ten times. The genes are TRBV25-1 and TRBJ1-2; tentative D call: TRBD1 (5 bases). The TCR was taken from a man aged 55 to 70 in good health. The sequenced sample was blood. This CDR3 is CASSGTVQIRGYTF. The DNA for the CDR3 is TGTGCCAGCAGCGGGACTGTGCAGATACGTGGCTACACCTTC.